This TCR beta chain was sequenced during a study of blood T cells in healthy people across ages. Together with a sample-barcoded 5' primer, a J-beta primer mix was included in a second PCR lasting roughly 6 to 12 cycles. Each CDR3 protein is one row after TCRdb ran MiXCR on the 5' RACE reads. This sample has 1.8 million or so distinct CDR3 sequences, with about 39% found just once. To note about this clonotype: Antigen unknown.

Points from the study as a whole: More naive CD4+ cells and higher diversity marked long-lived donors relative to aged donors.

In each sample, at least 6.5 million PBMCs were isolated. Sequences were obtained from blood. The TCR sequence derives from a human donor in good health.

CDR3 loop: CASSYEGAPKETQYF. The CDR3 DNA follows: TGTGCCAGCAGTTACGAGGGCGCCCCAAAAGAGACCCAGTACTTC. The chain has TRBV6-2 or TRBV6-3 and TRBJ2-5; possibly TRBD2 for D (5 bases). The CDR3 runs to 15 residues. With 2 bases removed from V and 3 bases from J, the gap between germline ends came to 13 bases. The germline V gene encodes CDR1 MNHEY and CDR2 SVGEGT.